The rows below give T cell receptor beta chains drawn from one sample of a study of blood T cells in healthy people across ages. TCRdb itself ran the 5' RACE reads through MiXCR, one entry per CDR3 protein. Here the sample spans 1.8 million or so distinct CDR3 sequences, about two fifths being singletons. Sequencing was done on a sample of blood. These receptors were taken from a human donor in good health. Each CDR3 is given with its conserved first and last residue. Each record gives: CDR3 DNA, CDR3 protein, D gene, clone size, V gene, J gene. A D gene is named only where the DNA matches it firmly. The size field is filled for only some rows; it gives once, few, many or a size class.

TGTGCCAGCAGTTTAGAGGTGGGCCACTATGGCTACACCTTC	CASSLEVGHYGYTF	NA	NA	TRBV28	TRBJ1-2
TGTGCCATCAGTGGGACGGACTACGAGCAGTACTTC	CAISGTDYEQYF	NA	NA	TRBV10-3	TRBJ2-7
TGTGCCAGCAGCCAAGGAACTAGCGGGGGCTTCGAGCAGTACTTC	CASSQGTSGGFEQYF	TRBD2	NA	TRBV3-1	TRBJ2-7
TGTGCCAGCAGCATGGGGTCCTACAATGAGCAGTTCTTC	CASSMGSYNEQFF	NA	NA	TRBV9	TRBJ2-1
TGCAGTGCTAGAGATGTTTGGACTAGCAGCACAGATACGCAGTATTTT	CSARDVWTSSTDTQYF	TRBD2	few	TRBV20-1	TRBJ2-3
TGTGCCAGCAGTTGGCGGACAGGGGTAGAGACCCAGTACTTC	CASSWRTGVETQYF	TRBD1	few	TRBV12-3/TRBV12-4	TRBJ2-5
TGTGCCAGCAGCGTAGTGGGGACAGGGTCGCAAAATGAGCAGTTCTTC	CASSVVGTGSQNEQFF	TRBD1	NA	TRBV9	TRBJ2-1
TGCAGTGCTGGTGGACTAGCGGGTTACGAGCAGTACTTC	CSAGGLAGYEQYF	TRBD2	few	TRBV20-1	TRBJ2-7
TGCGCCAGCAGCTTAGGAGTCGAGGACACTGAAGCTTTCTTT	CASSLGVEDTEAFF	NA	NA	TRBV5-1	TRBJ1-1
TGCAGTGCTGGTTACGGGGACGATGAGCAGTTCTTC	CSAGYGDDEQFF	NA	few	TRBV20-1	TRBJ2-1
TGTGCCAGCAGTATACCACAGGGGGCGGATAATTCACCCCTCCACTTT	CASSIPQGADNSPLHF	TRBD1	NA	TRBV28	TRBJ1-6
TGTGCCAGCAGCTCCAATAAATTTGGGGAAGGAGGAGGATACTATGGCTACACCTTC	CASSSNKFGEGGGYYGYTF	NA	NA	TRBV28	TRBJ1-2
TGCAGTTACGGACGGGGCCCCCGGGAGACCCAGTACTTC	CSYGRGPRETQYF	NA	NA	TRBV20-1	TRBJ2-5
TGTGCCAGCAGTTTGCAAGGGACAGGGGGAAAACTGTTTTTT	CASSLQGTGGKLFF	TRBD1	NA	TRBV28	TRBJ1-4
TGCGCCAGCAGCCCAGGACAGGGGAAAGGGGCTTTCTTT	CASSPGQGKGAFF	TRBD1	NA	TRBV5-1	TRBJ1-1
TGCGCCAGCAGCCAAGAGGGGATAGCCACCTACGAGCAGTACTTC	CASSQEGIATYEQYF	NA	NA	TRBV4-1	TRBJ2-7
TGCAGCGTTGAGTTGGGGGCGCCTTACGAGCAGTACTTC	CSVELGAPYEQYF	NA	NA	TRBV29-1	TRBJ2-7
TGTGCCAGCAGCTCCTCCGGGACAGGGAGAGGCTACACCTTC	CASSSSGTGRGYTF	TRBD1	NA	TRBV11-2	TRBJ1-2